A selection of T cell receptor beta chains follows, all from one sample in a study of OX40 agonist ivuxolimab in advanced cancers. Assay used: immunoSEQ multiplex PCR; TCRdb lists only in-frame clones, some missing. The sample shows about 77,000 clones, around four fifths of them seen only once. The source was CD4+ or CD8+ T cells sorted from blood, collected in a trial of the OX40 agonist ivuxolimab. The receptors here all came from an adult with an advanced solid tumor such as melanoma, head and neck, liver or kidney cancer. Each CDR3 is given with its conserved first and last residue. D genes are given only for firm matches. Clone size is not always given. Where it is, it says once, few, many or a class for expanded clones.

cdr3_length	clone_size	j_call	v_call	d_call	cdr3_aa	cdr3_nt
17	-	TRBJ1-4	TRBV15	-	CATSSLVDRGDNEKLFF	TGTGCCACCAGCTCCCTCGTGGACCGGGGCGATAATGAAAAACTGTTTTTT
15	few	TRBJ1-1	TRBV30	-	CAWRAGVGAGTEAFF	TGTGCCTGGAGGGCAGGGGTGGGGGCCGGCACTGAAGCTTTCTTT
17	-	TRBJ2-1	TRBV10-2	-	CASSQRQAAFFGNEQFF	TGCGCCAGCAGTCAAAGGCAGGCGGCCTTTTTTGGTAATGAGCAGTTCTTC
15	-	TRBJ2-6	TRBV11-2	-	CASSLDGSGANVLTF	TGTGCCAGCAGCTTAGACGGCTCTGGGGCCAACGTCCTGACTTTC
13	-	TRBJ2-1	TRBV28	TRBD2	CASSTGGPPEQFF	TGTGCCAGCAGTACGGGGGGGCCACCTGAGCAGTTCTTC
11	-	TRBJ1-2	TRBV28	-	CAGLTDYGYTF	TGTGCCGGACTGACAGACTATGGCTACACCTTC
15	-	TRBJ2-1	TRBV7-2	TRBD1	CASSPAGTGYNEQFF	TGTGCCAGCAGCCCAGCTGGGACAGGCTACAATGAGCAGTTCTTC
14	-	TRBJ2-1	TRBV7-9	-	CASSWGIGNNEQFF	TGTGCCAGCAGCTGGGGGATAGGGAACAATGAGCAGTTCTTC
13	-	TRBJ1-4	TRBV28	-	CASTDATNEKLFF	TGTGCCAGCACGGATGCAACTAATGAAAAACTGTTTTTT
15	-	TRBJ2-2	TRBV9	-	CASSVEPENTGELFF	TGTGCCAGCAGCGTGGAGCCCGAGAACACCGGGGAGCTGTTTTTT
14	-	TRBJ2-1	TRBV6-4	-	CASSLGPYYNEQFF	TGTGCCAGCAGCCTCGGACCGTACTACAATGAGCAGTTCTTC
15	-	TRBJ1-1	TRBV4-1	-	CASSPGQGPNTEAFF	TGCGCCAGCAGCCCTGGACAAGGCCCGAACACTGAAGCTTTCTTT
15	medium-sized	TRBJ2-2	TRBV7-9	-	CASSIPGQRAGELFF	TGTGCCAGCAGCATACCTGGACAGCGGGCTGGGGAGCTGTTTTTT
17	-	TRBJ2-3	TRBV14	TRBD2	CASSQDRIAGEGDTQYF	TGTGCCAGCAGCCAAGATCGGATAGCGGGAGAGGGAGATACGCAGTATTTT
16	-	TRBJ1-5	TRBV7-2	TRBD1	CASSFGTGVSNQPQHF	TGTGCCAGCAGCTTCGGGACAGGGGTTAGCAATCAGCCCCAGCATTTT
15	-	TRBJ2-2	TRBV6-6	TRBD1	CASSNFRTGTGELFF	TGTGCCAGCAGTAATTTCCGGACAGGCACCGGGGAGCTGTTTTTT
15	-	TRBJ1-2	TRBV5-5	-	CASSRGTFGDYGYTF	TGTGCCAGCAGCCGAGGGACATTCGGAGACTATGGCTACACCTTC
16	-	TRBJ2-1	TRBV11-3	TRBD2	CASSQTSGRLYNEQFF	TGTGCCAGCAGCCAAACTAGCGGGAGGCTCTACAATGAGCAGTTCTTC
12	-	TRBJ2-1	TRBV7-2	-	CASSLNNNEQFF	TGTGCCAGCAGCTTAAATAACAATGAGCAGTTCTTC
14	-	TRBJ2-3	TRBV4-1	-	CASSQRAGTDTQYF	TGCGCCAGCAGCCAGCGGGCCGGGACAGATACGCAGTATTTT
15	-	TRBJ2-7	TRBV5-4	TRBD1	CASSLGTGLSYEQYF	TGTGCCAGCAGCTTGGGGACAGGCCTCTCCTACGAGCAGTACTTC
15	once	TRBJ2-1	TRBV7-2	TRBD2	CASSETSGSRSEQFF	TGTGCCAGCAGCGAGACTAGCGGGTCACGTAGTGAGCAGTTCTTC
13	-	TRBJ1-1	TRBV6-5	TRBD1	CASMTGYGTEAFF	TGTGCCAGCATGACAGGGTATGGGACTGAAGCTTTCTTT
13	few	TRBJ2-2	TRBV28	TRBD1	CVTGGPRVGELFF	TGTGTCACAGGGGGCCCTCGGGTCGGGGAGCTGTTTTTT
14	once	TRBJ2-7	TRBV19	-	CASSIGTGKYEQYF	TGTGCCAGTAGTATTGGTACAGGGAAATACGAGCAGTACTTC
15	-	TRBJ1-2	TRBV18	-	CASSPAKGPNYGYTF	TGTGCCAGCTCACCGGCCAAAGGCCCTAACTATGGCTACACCTTC
14	-	TRBJ2-3	TRBV6-5	-	CASSRSKNTDTQYF	TGTGCCAGCAGCCGCTCAAAGAACACAGATACGCAGTATTTT
13	-	TRBJ2-7	TRBV10-3	-	CAYRDTASYEQYF	TGTGCATACCGGGACACCGCCTCCTACGAGCAGTACTTC
15	-	TRBJ1-3	TRBV10-3	TRBD1	CAIGGQGISGNTIYF	TGTGCCATCGGAGGACAGGGGATCTCTGGAAACACCATATATTTT
15	once	TRBJ2-4	TRBV2	-	CASSEGVPVKNIQYF	TGTGCCAGCAGTGAAGGGGTCCCTGTCAAAAACATTCAGTACTTC
14	-	TRBJ2-7	TRBV5-1	-	CASSPSTSSHEQYF	TGCGCCAGCAGCCCGAGCACTAGTTCCCACGAGCAGTACTTC
15	-	TRBJ1-1	TRBV4-1	TRBD1	CASSSPQGSNTEAFF	TGCGCCAGCAGCTCCCCACAGGGGTCGAACACTGAAGCTTTCTTT
13	once	TRBJ2-2	TRBV30	-	CAWSVAGIGELFF	TGTGCCTGGAGTGTGGCAGGGATCGGGGAGCTGTTTTTT
15	once	TRBJ2-1	TRBV5-8	TRBD2	CASRQRGRKGNEQFF	TGTGCCAGCAGGCAGCGGGGACGGAAGGGCAATGAGCAGTTCTTC
13	-	TRBJ2-1	TRBV4-1	TRBD2	CASSQERGDEQFF	TGCGCCAGCAGCCAAGAGCGGGGGGATGAGCAGTTCTTC
15	-	TRBJ1-5	TRBV5-8	-	CASSRGVVGNQPQHF	TGTGCCAGCAGCCGAGGGGTAGTGGGTAATCAGCCCCAGCATTTT
16	-	TRBJ1-1	TRBV7-9	-	CASSLSNLRGYTEAFF	TGTGCCAGCAGCTTAAGTAATTTACGGGGCTACACTGAAGCTTTCTTT
15	-	TRBJ1-1	TRBV15	TRBD1	CATNKRQGADTEAFF	TGTGCCACCAATAAGCGACAGGGGGCGGACACTGAAGCTTTCTTT
16	-	TRBJ2-7	TRBV28	-	CASSLRWQGPYYEQYF	TGTGCCAGCAGTTTACGTTGGCAGGGCCCCTACTACGAGCAGTACTTC
15	-	TRBJ2-1	TRBV2	TRBD2	CASSAQLAGVNEQFF	TGTGCCAGCAGTGCTCAACTAGCGGGGGTCAATGAGCAGTTCTTC
14	-	TRBJ2-3	TRBV6-5	-	CASKPGHSTDTQYF	TGTGCCAGCAAGCCGGGACATAGCACAGATACGCAGTATTTT
16	-	TRBJ2-3	TRBV6-4	-	CASSELGGLFTDTQYF	TGTGCCAGCAGTGAATTGGGGGGCCTGTTCACAGATACGCAGTATTTT
14	few	TRBJ2-5	TRBV4-2	-	CASSQEWGQETQYF	TGTGCCAGCAGCCAAGAATGGGGGCAGGAGACCCAGTACTTC
13	once	TRBJ2-7	TRBV15	-	CATSSEKGYEQYF	TGTGCCACCAGCAGCGAGAAAGGCTACGAGCAGTACTTC
17	once	TRBJ2-1	TRBV14	TRBD1	CASSQDLGTGYSNEQFF	TGTGCCAGCAGCCAAGATCTCGGGACAGGTTACAGTAATGAGCAGTTCTTC
15	-	TRBJ1-3	TRBV6-1	-	CASTLGGAPGNTIYF	TGTGCCAGCACCTTAGGGGGGGCCCCCGGTAACACCATATATTTT
14	-	TRBJ2-7	TRBV7-9	TRBD1	CASSPGQANYEQYF	TGTGCCAGCAGTCCGGGACAGGCGAACTACGAGCAGTACTTC
13	-	TRBJ2-5	TRBV7-2	-	CASSPGQQETQYF	TGTGCCAGCAGTCCCGGACAGCAAGAGACCCAGTACTTC